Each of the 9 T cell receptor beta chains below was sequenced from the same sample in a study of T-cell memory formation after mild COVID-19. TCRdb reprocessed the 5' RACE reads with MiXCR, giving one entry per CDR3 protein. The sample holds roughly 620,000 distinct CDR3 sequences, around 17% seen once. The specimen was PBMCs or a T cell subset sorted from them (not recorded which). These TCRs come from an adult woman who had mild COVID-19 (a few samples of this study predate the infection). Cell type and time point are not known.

CDR3 DNA: TGTGCCAGCAGCCGGACCCAGAGCTCCTACGAGCAGTACTTC. Amino acids: CASSRTQSSYEQYF. This chain joins TRBV3-1 and TRBJ2-7; no definite D call. The germline V and J ends were trimmed by 4 bases and 0 bases, with 10 bases remaining between them. The CDR3 has 14 amino acids. Germline V lookup: CDR1 LGHDT, CDR2 YNNKEL (reference sequence).

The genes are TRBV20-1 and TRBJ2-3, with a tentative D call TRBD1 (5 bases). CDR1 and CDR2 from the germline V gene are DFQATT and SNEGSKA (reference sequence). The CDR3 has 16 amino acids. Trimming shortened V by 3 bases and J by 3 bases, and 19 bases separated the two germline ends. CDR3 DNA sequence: TGCAGTGCTAGCTCTCAGGGTACCACATGGACAGATACGCAGTATTTT. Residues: CSASSQGTTWTDTQYF.

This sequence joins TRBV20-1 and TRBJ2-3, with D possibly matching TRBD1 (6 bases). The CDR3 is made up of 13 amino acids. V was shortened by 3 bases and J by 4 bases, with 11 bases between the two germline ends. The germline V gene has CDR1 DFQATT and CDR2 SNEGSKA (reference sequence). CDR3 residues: CSASQGPADTQYF. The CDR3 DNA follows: TGCAGTGCTAGTCAGGGGCCCGCAGATACGCAGTATTTT.

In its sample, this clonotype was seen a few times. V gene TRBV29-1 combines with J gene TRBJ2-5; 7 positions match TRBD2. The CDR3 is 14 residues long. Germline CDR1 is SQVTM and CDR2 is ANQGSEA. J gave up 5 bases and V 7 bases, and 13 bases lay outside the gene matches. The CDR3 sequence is CSAWGVRRGETQYF. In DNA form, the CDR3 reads TGCAGCGCCTGGGGGGTCAGGCGGGGGGAGACCCAGTACTTC.

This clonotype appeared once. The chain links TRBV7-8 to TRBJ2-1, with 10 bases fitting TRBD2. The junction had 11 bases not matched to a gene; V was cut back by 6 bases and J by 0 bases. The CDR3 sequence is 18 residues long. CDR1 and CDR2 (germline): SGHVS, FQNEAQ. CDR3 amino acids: CASSPGLAGEYSYNEQFF. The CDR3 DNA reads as TGTGCCAGCAGTCCGGGGCTAGCGGGAGAGTACTCCTACAATGAGCAGTTCTTC.

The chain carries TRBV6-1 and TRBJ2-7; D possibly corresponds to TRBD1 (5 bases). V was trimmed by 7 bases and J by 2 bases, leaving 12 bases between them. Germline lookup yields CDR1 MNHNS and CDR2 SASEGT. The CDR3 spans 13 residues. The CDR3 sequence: CASTGAVAYEQYF. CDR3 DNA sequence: TGTGCCAGCACTGGGGCTGTAGCCTACGAGCAGTACTTC.

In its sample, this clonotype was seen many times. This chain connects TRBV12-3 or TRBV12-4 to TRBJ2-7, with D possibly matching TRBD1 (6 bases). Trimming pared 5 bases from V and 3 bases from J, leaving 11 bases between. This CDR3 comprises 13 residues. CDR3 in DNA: TGTGCCAGCAGTCCCGGACAGATCTACGAGCAGTACTTC. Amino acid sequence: CASSPGQIYEQYF.

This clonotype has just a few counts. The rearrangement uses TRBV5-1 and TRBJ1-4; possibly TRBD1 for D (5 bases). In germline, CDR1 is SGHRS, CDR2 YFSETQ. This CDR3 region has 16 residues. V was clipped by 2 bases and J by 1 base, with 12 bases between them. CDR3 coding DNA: TGCGCCAGCAGCTTCCAACAGGCCCGAACTAATGAAAAACTGTTTTTT. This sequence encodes CASSFQQARTNEKLFF.

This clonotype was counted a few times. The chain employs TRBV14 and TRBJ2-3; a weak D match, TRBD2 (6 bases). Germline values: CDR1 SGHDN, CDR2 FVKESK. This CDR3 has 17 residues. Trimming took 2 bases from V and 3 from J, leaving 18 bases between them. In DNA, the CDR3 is TGTGCCAGCAGCCAATACCGCGCGGGGCGTTTAACAGATACGCAGTATTTT. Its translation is CASSQYRAGRLTDTQYF.